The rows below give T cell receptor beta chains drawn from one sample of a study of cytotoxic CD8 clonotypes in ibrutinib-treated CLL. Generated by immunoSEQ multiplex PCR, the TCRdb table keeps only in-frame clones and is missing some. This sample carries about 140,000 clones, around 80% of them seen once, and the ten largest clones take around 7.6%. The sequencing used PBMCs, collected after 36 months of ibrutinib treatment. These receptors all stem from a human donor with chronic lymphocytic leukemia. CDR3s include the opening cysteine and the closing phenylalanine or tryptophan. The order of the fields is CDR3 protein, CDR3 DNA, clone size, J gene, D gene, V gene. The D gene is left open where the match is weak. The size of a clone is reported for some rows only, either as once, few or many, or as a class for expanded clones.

CASSSQQGREQYF TGTGCCAGCTCATCCCAACAGGGACGCGAGCAGTACTTC NA TRBJ2-7 NA TRBV18
CASSIGTNRGFF TGTGCCAGTAGTATAGGGACAAATCGTGGCTTCTTT NA TRBJ1-1 NA TRBV19
CASRSGRGNTGELFF TGTGCCAGCAGATCTGGAAGGGGCAACACCGGGGAGCTGTTTTTT NA TRBJ2-2 NA TRBV6-1
CATSRVLGGRDAFF TGTGCCACCAGCAGAGTCTTAGGGGGCAGGGATGCTTTCTTT NA TRBJ1-1 TRBD1 TRBV15
CAWKGTKYSNQPQHF TGTGCCTGGAAGGGCACAAAATATAGCAATCAGCCCCAGCATTTT NA TRBJ1-5 NA TRBV30
CAWNRGFSGNTIYF TGTGCCTGGAACAGAGGATTCTCTGGAAACACCATATATTTT NA TRBJ1-3 NA TRBV30
CASSSRDSNSPLHF TGCGCCAGCAGCTCCCGGGACAGCAATTCACCCCTCCACTTT few TRBJ1-6 TRBD1 TRBV5-1
CASRTTGLAGAFGYYEQYF TGTGCCAGTAGAACCACGGGACTAGCGGGAGCGTTCGGGTACTACGAGCAGTACTTC NA TRBJ2-7 TRBD2 TRBV19
CAISGGGDPYEQYF TGTGCCATCAGTGGAGGGGGGGACCCCTACGAGCAGTACTTC NA TRBJ2-7 NA TRBV10-3
CASSWARQHQETQYF TGTGCCAGCAGCTGGGCACGGCAGCACCAAGAGACCCAGTACTTC NA TRBJ2-5 NA TRBV7-9
CASSSLFGEQYF TGTGCCAGCAGTTCCCTGTTCGGGGAGCAGTACTTC few TRBJ2-7 NA TRBV28
CARFLTGGCTDTQYF TGTGCTAGGTTCCTGACCGGGGGATGCACAGATACGCAGTATTTT NA TRBJ2-3 NA TRBV12-5
CSVSLRLAEKVRTQYF TGCAGCGTTTCCCTCCGACTAGCGGAAAAAGTGAGAACGCAGTATTTT NA TRBJ2-3 TRBD2 TRBV29-1
CASSSGTSGSYEQYF TGTGCCAGCAGCTCCGGGACTAGCGGCTCCTACGAGCAGTACTTC NA TRBJ2-7 TRBD2 TRBV11-2
CASSPRGGGLADLPYEQYF TGTGCCAGCAGCCCTAGGGGAGGGGGACTAGCGGATCTCCCCTACGAGCAGTACTTC NA TRBJ2-7 TRBD2 TRBV7-6
CASSGISGGEQFF TGTGCCAGCAGCGGGATAAGCGGGGGTGAGCAGTTCTTC few TRBJ2-1 TRBD2 TRBV14
CASSHLRGGGQETQYF TGTGCCAGCAGCCACCTTCGCGGGGGGGGGCAAGAGACCCAGTACTTC once TRBJ2-5 TRBD2 TRBV4-2
CASSLIVTGVFEAFF TGTGCCAGCAGTTTAATAGTAACAGGAGTATTTGAAGCTTTCTTT NA TRBJ1-1 NA TRBV28